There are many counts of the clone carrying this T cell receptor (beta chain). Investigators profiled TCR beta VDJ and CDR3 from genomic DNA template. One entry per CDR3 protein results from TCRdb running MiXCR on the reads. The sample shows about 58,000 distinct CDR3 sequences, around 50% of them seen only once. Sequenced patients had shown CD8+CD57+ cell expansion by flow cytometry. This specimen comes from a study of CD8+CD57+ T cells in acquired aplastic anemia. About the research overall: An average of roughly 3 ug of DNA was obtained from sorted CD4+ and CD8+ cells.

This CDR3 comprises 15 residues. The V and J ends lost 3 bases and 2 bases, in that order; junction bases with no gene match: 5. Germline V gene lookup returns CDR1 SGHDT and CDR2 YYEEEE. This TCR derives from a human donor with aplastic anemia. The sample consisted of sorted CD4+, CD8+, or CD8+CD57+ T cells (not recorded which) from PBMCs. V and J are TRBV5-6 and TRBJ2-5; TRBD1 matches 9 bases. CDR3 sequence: CASSSGTGLQETQYF. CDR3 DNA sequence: TGTGCCAGCAGCTCCGGGACAGGGCTTCAAGAGACCCAGTACTTC.